Given below is one TCR beta chain in context. This clonotype was counted ten times or more. Its specific antigen is unknown. No base qualities exist here, and no much larger clone lies one base off it. This sample is part of a study of Graves' ophthalmopathy and Graves' hyperthyroidism listed by TCRdb under 2018. A note on the overall study: Stable hyperthyroidism was defined as no progression to ophthalmopathy within 18 months of follow-up. The study used signatures of the TCR beta repertoire to tell Graves' ophthalmopathy apart from Graves' hyperthyroidism and to predict which patients would progress to ophthalmopathy. In total, around 140 blood samples were TCR-sequenced: some 40 ophthalmopathy, some 75 hyperthyroidism and approximately 17 hyperthyroidism-to-ophthalmopathy patients. A discovery set of 95 to 100 patients (around 40 ophthalmopathy, approximately 58 stable hyperthyroidism) was enrolled to explore V-J signatures distinguishing ophthalmopathy from hyperthyroidism. An independent validation cohort comprised some 19 hyperthyroidism patients and about 16 patients who later progressed from hyperthyroidism to ophthalmopathy. In over 5 hyperthyroidism patients, the T-cell repertoire of thyroid tissue was compared with the T-cell repertoire of blood. After sampling, hyperthyroidism patients received methimazole starting at 30 mg daily, and ophthalmopathy patients received high-dose intravenous methylprednisolone.

V and J lose 5 bases and 2 bases, and a span of 16 bases separates them. Including the terminal cysteine and phenylalanine, the CDR3 comprises 15 residues. Only CDR3 DNA remains: 45 bases, in frame from the first base. In the germline V gene (reference sequence), CDR1 corresponds to LNHDA and CDR2 to SQIVND. The research as a whole found: Most of the expanded thyroid clonotypes with a frequency above 0.001 were also detected in blood, and it was suggested that the thyroid immune response may be reflected by blood repertoires. No statistical method was used to set the sample size in advance, and the investigators knew which group each participant was assigned to. In validation, the model predicted ophthalmopathy progression with 70.59% sensitivity and approximately 75% specificity; around twelve predicted patients were CT-confirmed with GO in a median of about 6.1 months. In cross-validation, the 13-signature model distinguished ophthalmopathy from stable hyperthyroidism with around 90% sensitivity and 81.08% specificity, while in the test set the corresponding values were about 80% and 75%.

For repertoire sequencing, TCR beta CDR3 regions were amplified from RNA transcripts. HTBI primers and the Qiagen OneStep RT-PCR kit were used in a first-round RT-PCR, which was followed by a second-round multiplex PCR, size selection and purification. Libraries were sequenced on an Illumina HiSeq2000 using paired-end 100 bp reads. Per the source publication's procedure: Reads were processed with SOAPnuke, discarding reads with adapters, uncalled bases, mean Phred below 15, or no exact constant-primer or identifier match. High-quality paired reads were merged with COPE v1.2.5. Each unique nucleotide sequence was defined as a clonotype, and clonotypes were aligned to IMGT TRB V, D and J references with MiTCR v1.1. The analysis was limited to V-J combinations with a frequency above 0.0001, which together covered roughly 99% of repertoires. For each V-J combination, a TCR clonal expansion and chaos score was defined as F50 clonal expansion divided by the chaos observed in the TCRdist matrix. Welch's t-statistics and random forest were used to reduce features to about 13 V-J combinations, which were fed into a naive Bayes classifier. The similarity between thyroid and blood repertoires was quantified using the Morisita-Horn index. In-frame beta chains were kept once TCRdb had trimmed the public reads at Q25 with fastp and called clones with MiXCR. Records with the same CDR3 protein are collapsed into one entry carrying the most frequent genes and DNA. TCRdb, not the original authors, processed these V and J calls. The sample table records 500,000 to 700,000 distinct CDR3 sequences; about 35% of these occur just once. In total, the top ten clones hold roughly 4.5% of the sample.

The hyperthyroidism patients were 18 to 65 years old and newly diagnosed, with a disease duration of less than 2 months. Anyone with other autoimmune diseases, uncontrolled infections, pregnancy or lactation was excluded from the study. Diagnosis was based on clinical symptoms, serum thyroxine, TRAb, thyroid ultrasound and orbital computed tomography. Total RNA was extracted using Trizol reagent, and RNA quality was checked on an Agilent 2100 Bioanalyzer. The receptor's source is an adult man with Graves' hyperthyroidism. The sequenced sample consisted of peripheral blood or thyroid tissue (not recorded which). The V and J segments used are TRBV19 and TRBJ2-7, with no D gene named confidently. The CDR3 region: CASSSGPPFAYEQYF. The nucleotides read TGTGCCAGTAGTTCCGGGCCTCCCTTTGCCTACGAGCAGTACTTC.